The 5 T cell receptor beta chains below all came from one sample that was sequenced in a study of T cells in localized non-small cell lung cancer. The method was immunoSEQ multiplex PCR; TCRdb's version includes in-frame clones alone and lacks a portion of them. The sample contains about 18,000 clones, about 80% of which appear only once. The sample in question was peripheral blood, obtained before any cancer treatment. These receptors were collected from a female donor older than 55 with stage I lung adenocarcinoma.

This sequence joins TRBV4-3 and TRBJ2-5; maybe TRBD2 (6 bases). V was cut by 3 bases and J by 4 bases, with 21 bases left in between. This CDR3 has 17 residues. Germline CDR1 LGHNA, CDR2 YSLEER. In DNA, the CDR3 is TGCGCCAGCAGCCAGGAGATAAGTACGGGGGTGGGAGAGACCCAGTACTTC. It specifies CASSQEISTGVGETQYF.

This clone is labeled medium-sized. The rearrangement uses TRBV6-1 and TRBJ2-7, with TRBD1 matching 9 bases. The junction had 5 bases not matched to a gene; V was cut back by 2 bases and J by 6 bases. From germline, CDR1 is MNHNS and CDR2 SASEGT. There are 14 residues in the CDR3. This chain's CDR3 is CASSERTGESEQYF. The CDR3 nucleotides read TGTGCCAGCAGTGAACGGACAGGGGAGTCCGAGCAGTACTTC.

The V call is TRBV2, the J call TRBJ1-6; perhaps TRBD1 as D (6 bases). Germline V gene lookup returns CDR1 SNHLY and CDR2 FYNNEI. Between the trimmed V and J ends, which lost 4 bases and 9 bases, there was a span of 16 bases. There are 15 residues in the CDR3. This CDR3 reads CASSANRGLGSPLHF. In DNA, the CDR3 is TGTGCCAGCAGTGCCAATAGGGGGTTGGGTTCACCCCTCCACTTT.

The V gene is TRBV27, the J gene TRBJ2-1; D is possibly TRBD1 (5 bases). The CDR3 spans 13 residues. Germline V gene sequence: CDR1 MNHEY, CDR2 SMNVEV (reference sequence). V lost 5 bases, J lost 7 bases, and 12 bases lay in between. The CDR3 here is CASSPQVRNEQFF. The CDR3 DNA reads TGTGCCAGCAGTCCACAGGTTAGGAATGAGCAGTTCTTC.

This rearrangement joins TRBV18 to TRBJ2-1; 7 nucleotides match TRBD1. In germline, CDR1 is KGHSH, CDR2 LQKENI. J gave up 0 bases and V 4 bases, and 6 bases lay outside the gene matches. This CDR3 has 16 amino acids. CDR3 in DNA: TGTGCCAGCTCACTGACAGGGTCTAGCTCCTACAATGAGCAGTTCTTC. Its protein product is CASSLTGSSSYNEQFF. The entire variable domain, with the rest obtained from reference TRBV18 and TRBJ2-1, is as follows: NAGVMQNPRHLVRRRGQEARLRCSPMKGHSHVYWYRQLPEEGLKFMVYLQKENIIDESGMPKERFSAEFPKEGPSILRIQQVVRGDSAAYFCASSLTGSSSYNEQFFGPGTRLTVL.